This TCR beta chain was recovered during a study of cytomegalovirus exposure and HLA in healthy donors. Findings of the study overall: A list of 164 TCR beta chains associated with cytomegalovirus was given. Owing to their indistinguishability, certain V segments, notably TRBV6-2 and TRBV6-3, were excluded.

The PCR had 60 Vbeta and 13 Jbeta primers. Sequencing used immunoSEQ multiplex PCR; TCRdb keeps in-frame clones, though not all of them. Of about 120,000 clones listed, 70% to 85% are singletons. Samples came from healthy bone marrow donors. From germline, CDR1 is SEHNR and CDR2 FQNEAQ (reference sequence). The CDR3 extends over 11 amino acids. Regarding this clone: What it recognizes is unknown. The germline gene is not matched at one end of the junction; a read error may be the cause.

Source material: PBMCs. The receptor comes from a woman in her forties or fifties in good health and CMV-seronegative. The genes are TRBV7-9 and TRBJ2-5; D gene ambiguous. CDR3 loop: CSSSPEETQYF. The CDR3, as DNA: TGTTCCAGCAGCCCGGAAGAGACCCAGTACTTC.